This T cell receptor beta chain was sequenced during a study of T-cell memory formation after mild COVID-19. As for the study in general: Largely donor-specific sequence clusters came from two donors.

Regarding the study as a whole: Clones shrinking between day 15 and 85 showed a balanced CD4/CD8 split, and those that grew later tilted toward CD4+. Specificity for SARS-CoV-2 was not confirmed among the second-wave clones peaking on day 37.

As concerns this clonotype: Its specificity is unknown.

CDR1 and CDR2 (germline): SGHRS, YFSETQ. The CDR3 is 14 amino acids. V lost 4 bases and J lost 2, with 11 bases in between. The 5'RACE method, run with constant-segment primers, produced TCR alpha and TCR beta cDNA libraries (carrying sample barcodes and UMIs). TCRdb used MiXCR to reprocess the 5' RACE reads, holding one entry per CDR3 protein. The data contain 100,000 to 150,000 distinct CDR3 sequences, 15% to 20% of them seen just once; the ten biggest clones take up approximately 5.2%. The chain joins TRBV5-1 to TRBJ2-3, with a weak D call TRBD2 (5 bases). The TCR originated in a man aged 18-30 years who had mild COVID-19 (a few samples of this study predate the infection). Cell type and time point are not known. The sequenced sample was PBMCs or a T cell subset sorted from them (not recorded which). This CDR3 reads CASSHSDNTDTQYF. The DNA of the CDR3 is TGCGCCAGCAGCCATAGCGACAACACAGATACGCAGTATTTT.